This TCR beta chain derives from a study of response to subunit inactivated influenza vaccine. Germline V lookup: CDR1 SGHRS, CDR2 YFSETQ. V shed 4 bases, J shed 2 bases, and the junction held 5 bases outside the gene matches. The CDR3 totals 14 residues. This clonotype was seen only a few times. TCRdb reprocessed the RT-PCR reads with MiXCR, giving one entry per CDR3 protein. Of around 570,000 distinct CDR3 sequences in the sample, about 10% are singletons; the top ten hold about 11%. These data were likewise used in another study, on T cells expressing NK-cell markers. Per that paper: 5'RACE template switching with UMIs produced the TCR beta cDNA.

V usage is TRBV5-1 and J usage is TRBJ2-7, with 8 bases aligning to TRBD1. This TCR was recovered from a man aged 45-60 years who received an inactivated influenza vaccine. The sample here was PBMCs from blood, taken on the day of vaccination. This CDR3 reads CASSRETGAYEQYF. For the CDR3, the DNA is TGCGCCAGCAGCAGAGAGACAGGGGCCTACGAGCAGTACTTC.